This T cell receptor (beta chain) was sequenced in a study of molecular identifiers for immune sequencing clone quantification. In germline, CDR1 is SGHDN, CDR2 FVKESK. This CDR3 is built from 15 residues. V lost 0 bases and J 4 bases, leaving 12 bases between the germline ends. Using its own MiXCR run on the PCR reads, TCRdb lists one record per CDR3 protein. The top ten clones hold about 0.8% of a sample with around 460,000 distinct CDR3 sequences, over 20% of them seen once. Naive CD8 libraries were made from about 20,000 to 1,000,000 sorted cells, and they used 10%, 30% or 50% RNA. The authors sorted naive CD8 T cells as CD8+CD4-CCR7+CD45RA+. Points on this clonotype: Its cognate antigen is unknown.

Regarding the study as a whole: One cell's worth of spiked Jurkat TCR RNA was reportedly detectable among 850,000 to 1,000,000 naive cells. Over 98% of effector molecules, but under 1% in naive cells, were held by clones with more than 20 RNA copies.

The source is a human donor in good health. Some libraries in this study had Jurkat cell RNA spiked in. The material sequenced was naive CD8+ T cells from blood, with Jurkat cell RNA spiked in. The sample's subset: FACS-sorted CD8+CD4-CCR7+CD45RA+ naive T cells. The chain recombines TRBV14 with TRBJ1-2; D is possibly TRBD1 (6 bases). CDR3 amino acids: CASSQEARTAYGYTF. In DNA form, the CDR3 reads TGTGCCAGCAGCCAAGAGGCCCGGACAGCCTATGGCTACACCTTC.